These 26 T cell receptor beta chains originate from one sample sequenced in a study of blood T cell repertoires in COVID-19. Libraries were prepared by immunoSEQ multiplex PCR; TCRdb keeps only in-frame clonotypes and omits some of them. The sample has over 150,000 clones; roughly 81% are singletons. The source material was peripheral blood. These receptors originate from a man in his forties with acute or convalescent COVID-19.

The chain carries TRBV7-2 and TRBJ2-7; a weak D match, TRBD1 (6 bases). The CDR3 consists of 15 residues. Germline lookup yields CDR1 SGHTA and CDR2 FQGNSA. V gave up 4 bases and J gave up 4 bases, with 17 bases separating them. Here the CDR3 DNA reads TGTGCCAGCAGCTCCCCGGACCAGGGGAAGTACGAGCAGTACTTC. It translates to CASSSPDQGKYEQYF.

CDR3 sequence reads: CASSATSGGLHTQYF. The CDR3 coding sequence is TGCGCCAGCAGCGCGACTAGCGGGGGGCTGCATACGCAGTATTTT. This chain joins TRBV10-1 and TRBJ2-3, with 13 bases that match TRBD2. CDR1 WNHNN and CDR2 SYGVQD come from the germline V gene (reference sequence). V gave up 6 bases and J gave up 7 bases; unmatched junction bases: 7. CDR3 length equals 15 residues.

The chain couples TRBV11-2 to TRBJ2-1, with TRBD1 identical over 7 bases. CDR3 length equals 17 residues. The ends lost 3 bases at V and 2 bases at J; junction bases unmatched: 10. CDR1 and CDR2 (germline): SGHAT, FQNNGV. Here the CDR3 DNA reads TGTGCCAGCAGCTTCGGGTCGACAGGGTGGGCCTACAATGAGCAGTTCTTC. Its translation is CASSFGSTGWAYNEQFF.

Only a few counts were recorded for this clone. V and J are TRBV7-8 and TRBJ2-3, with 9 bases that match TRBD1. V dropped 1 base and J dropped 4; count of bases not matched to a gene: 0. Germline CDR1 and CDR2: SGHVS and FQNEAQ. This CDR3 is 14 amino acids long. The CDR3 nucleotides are TGTGCCAGCAGCTTAGGACAGGGGGCAGATACGCAGTATTTT. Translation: CASSLGQGADTQYF.

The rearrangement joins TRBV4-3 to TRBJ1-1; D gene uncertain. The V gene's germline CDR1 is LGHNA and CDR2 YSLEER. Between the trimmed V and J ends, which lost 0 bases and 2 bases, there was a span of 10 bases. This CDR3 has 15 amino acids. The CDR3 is CASSQDPFSNTEAFF. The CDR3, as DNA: TGCGCCAGCAGCCAAGATCCCTTCTCTAACACTGAAGCTTTCTTT.

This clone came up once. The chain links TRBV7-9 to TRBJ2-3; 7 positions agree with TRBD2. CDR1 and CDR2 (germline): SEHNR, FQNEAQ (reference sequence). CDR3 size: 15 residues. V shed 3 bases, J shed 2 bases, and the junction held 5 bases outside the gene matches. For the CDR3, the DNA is TGTGCCAGCAGCTTTCGACGGGGGGACACAGATACGCAGTATTTT. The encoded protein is CASSFRRGDTDTQYF.

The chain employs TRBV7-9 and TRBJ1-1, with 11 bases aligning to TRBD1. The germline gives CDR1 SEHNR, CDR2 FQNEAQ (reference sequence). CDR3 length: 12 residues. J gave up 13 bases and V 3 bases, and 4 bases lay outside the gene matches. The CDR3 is CASSFPGQGGFF. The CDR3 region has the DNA TGTGCCAGCAGCTTCCCGGGACAGGGGGGTTTCTTT.

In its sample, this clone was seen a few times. DNA of the CDR3: TGTGCCAGCAGCAAAACAGGGGGCCTCGAGCAGTACTTC. This codes for CASSKTGGLEQYF. The chain combines TRBV11-2 with TRBJ2-7, with 9 bases identical to TRBD1. The CDR3 is 13 residues long. Germline assignment: CDR1 SGHAT and CDR2 FQNNGV. V dropped 5 bases and J dropped 6; count of bases not matched to a gene: 5.

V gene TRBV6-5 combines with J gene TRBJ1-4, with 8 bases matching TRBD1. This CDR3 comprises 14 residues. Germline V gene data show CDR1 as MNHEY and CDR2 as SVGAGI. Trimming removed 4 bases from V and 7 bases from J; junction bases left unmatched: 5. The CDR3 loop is CASSSGTGFEKLFF. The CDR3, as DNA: TGTGCCAGCAGTTCCGGGACAGGCTTTGAAAAACTGTTTTTT.

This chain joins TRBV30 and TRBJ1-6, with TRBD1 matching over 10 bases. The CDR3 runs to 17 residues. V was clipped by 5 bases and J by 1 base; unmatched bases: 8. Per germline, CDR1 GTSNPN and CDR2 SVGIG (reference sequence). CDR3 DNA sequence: TGTGCCTGGGGCGCTGACAGGGGGCGATCCTATAATTCACCCCTCCACTTT. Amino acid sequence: CAWGADRGRSYNSPLHF.

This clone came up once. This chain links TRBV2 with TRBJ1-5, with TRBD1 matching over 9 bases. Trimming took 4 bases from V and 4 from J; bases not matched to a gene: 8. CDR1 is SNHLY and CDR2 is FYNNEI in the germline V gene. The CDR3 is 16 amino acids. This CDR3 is CASSAPGQGWNQPQHF. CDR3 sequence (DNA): TGTGCCAGCAGTGCCCCCGGACAGGGGTGGAATCAGCCCCAGCATTTT.

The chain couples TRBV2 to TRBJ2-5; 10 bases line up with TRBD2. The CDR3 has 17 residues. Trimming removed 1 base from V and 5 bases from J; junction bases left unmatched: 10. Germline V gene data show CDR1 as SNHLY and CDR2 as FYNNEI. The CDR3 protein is CASSEGASGGSVETQYF. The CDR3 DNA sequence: TGTGCCAGCAGTGAAGGGGCTAGCGGGGGTTCTGTGGAGACCCAGTACTTC.

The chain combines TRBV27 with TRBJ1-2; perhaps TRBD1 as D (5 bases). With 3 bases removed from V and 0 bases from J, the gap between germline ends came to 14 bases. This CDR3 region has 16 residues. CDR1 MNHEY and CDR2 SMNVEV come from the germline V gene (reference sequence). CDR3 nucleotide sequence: TGTGCCAGCAGTTTCAAGGCGGACACAGCTAACTATGGCTACACCTTC. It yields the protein CASSFKADTANYGYTF.

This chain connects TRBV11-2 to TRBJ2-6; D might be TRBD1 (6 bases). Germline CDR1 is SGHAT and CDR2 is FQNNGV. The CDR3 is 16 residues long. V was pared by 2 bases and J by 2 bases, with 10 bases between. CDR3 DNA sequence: TGTGCCAGCAGCTTACAGGGGTGGGCTGGGGCCAACGTCCTGACTTTC. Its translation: CASSLQGWAGANVLTF.

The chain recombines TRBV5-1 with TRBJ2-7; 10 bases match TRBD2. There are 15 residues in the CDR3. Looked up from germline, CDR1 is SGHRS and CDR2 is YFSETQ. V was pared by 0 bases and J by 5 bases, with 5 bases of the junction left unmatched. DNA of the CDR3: TGCGCCAGCAGCTTGGCCGGGACTAGCGTTAACGAGCAGTACTTC. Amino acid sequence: CASSLAGTSVNEQYF. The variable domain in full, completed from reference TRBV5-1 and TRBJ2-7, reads KAGVTQTPRYLIKTRGQQVTLSCSPISGHRSVSWYQQTPGQGLQFLFEYFSETQRNKGNFPGRFSGRQFSNSRSEMNVSTLELGDSALYLCASSLAGTSVNEQYFGPGTRLTVT.

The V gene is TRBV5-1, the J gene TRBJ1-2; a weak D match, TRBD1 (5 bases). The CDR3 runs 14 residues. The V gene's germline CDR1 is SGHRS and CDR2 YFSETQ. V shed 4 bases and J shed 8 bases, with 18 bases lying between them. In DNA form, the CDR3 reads TGCGCCAGCAGCGCGGGGACCTCTTCGGGGGGCTACACCTTC. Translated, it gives CASSAGTSSGGYTF.

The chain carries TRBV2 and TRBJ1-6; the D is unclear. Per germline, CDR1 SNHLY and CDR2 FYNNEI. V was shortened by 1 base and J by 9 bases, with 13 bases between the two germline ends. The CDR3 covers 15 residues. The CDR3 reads CASSEETHEVSPLHF. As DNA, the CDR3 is TGTGCCAGCAGTGAAGAGACTCACGAGGTTTCACCCCTCCACTTT.

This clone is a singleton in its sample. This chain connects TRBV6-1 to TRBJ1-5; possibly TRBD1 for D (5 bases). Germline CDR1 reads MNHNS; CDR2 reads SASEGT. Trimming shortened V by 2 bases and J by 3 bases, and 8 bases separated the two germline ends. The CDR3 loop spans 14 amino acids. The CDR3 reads CASSEIGANQPQHF. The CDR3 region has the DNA TGTGCCAGCAGTGAAATAGGGGCCAATCAGCCCCAGCATTTT.

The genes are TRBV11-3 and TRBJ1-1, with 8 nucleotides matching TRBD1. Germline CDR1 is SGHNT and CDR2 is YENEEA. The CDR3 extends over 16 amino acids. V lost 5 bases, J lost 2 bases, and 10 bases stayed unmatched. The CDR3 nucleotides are TGTGCCAGCAGCGAAGGACAGGGCAGTATAAACACTGAAGCTTTCTTT. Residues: CASSEGQGSINTEAFF.

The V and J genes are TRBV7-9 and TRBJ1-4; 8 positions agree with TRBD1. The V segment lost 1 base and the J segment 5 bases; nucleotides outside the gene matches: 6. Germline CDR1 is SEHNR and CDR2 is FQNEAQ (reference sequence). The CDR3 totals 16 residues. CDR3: CASSLDRGGRNEKLFF. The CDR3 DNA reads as TGTGCCAGCAGCTTAGACAGGGGGGGTCGAAATGAAAAACTGTTTTTT.

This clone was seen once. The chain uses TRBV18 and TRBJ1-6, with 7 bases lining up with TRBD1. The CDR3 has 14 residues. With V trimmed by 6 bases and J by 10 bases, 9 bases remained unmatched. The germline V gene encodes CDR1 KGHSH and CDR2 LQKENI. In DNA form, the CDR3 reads TGTGCCAGCTCCCCCGACAGGGTAGGATCACCCCTCCACTTT. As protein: CASSPDRVGSPLHF.

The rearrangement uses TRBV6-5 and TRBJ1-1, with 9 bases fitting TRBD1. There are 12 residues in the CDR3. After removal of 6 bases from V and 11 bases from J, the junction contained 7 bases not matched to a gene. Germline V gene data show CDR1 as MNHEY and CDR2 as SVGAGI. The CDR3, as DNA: TGTGCCAGCAGCCGACAAGGGACAGGGGCTTTCTTT. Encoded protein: CASSRQGTGAFF.

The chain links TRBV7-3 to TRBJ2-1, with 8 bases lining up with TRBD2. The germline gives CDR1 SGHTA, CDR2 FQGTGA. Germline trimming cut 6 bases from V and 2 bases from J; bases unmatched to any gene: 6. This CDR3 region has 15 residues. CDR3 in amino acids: CASSRSGGPYNEQFF. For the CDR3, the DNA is TGTGCCAGCAGTAGGAGCGGGGGCCCCTACAATGAGCAGTTCTTC.

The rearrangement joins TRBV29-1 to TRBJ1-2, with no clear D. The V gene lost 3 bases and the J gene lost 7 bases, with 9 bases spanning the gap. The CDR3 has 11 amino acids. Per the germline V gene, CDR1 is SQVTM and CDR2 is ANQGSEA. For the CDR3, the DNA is TGCAGCGTTGAGTCGGGGATTGGCTACACCTTC. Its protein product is CSVESGIGYTF.

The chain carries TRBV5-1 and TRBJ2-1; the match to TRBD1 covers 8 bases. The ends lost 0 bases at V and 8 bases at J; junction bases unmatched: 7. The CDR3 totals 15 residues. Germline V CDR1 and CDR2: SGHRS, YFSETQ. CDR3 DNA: TGCGCCAGCAGCTTGGTCGCAGGGGGCGAATATGAGCAGTTCTTC. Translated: CASSLVAGGEYEQFF.

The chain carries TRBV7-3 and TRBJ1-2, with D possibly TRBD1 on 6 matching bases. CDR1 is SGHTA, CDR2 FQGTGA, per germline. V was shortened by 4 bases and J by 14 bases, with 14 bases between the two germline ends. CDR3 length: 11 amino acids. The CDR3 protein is CASSSQGQVTF. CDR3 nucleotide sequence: TGTGCCAGCAGCTCTCAGGGGCAGGTTACCTTC.